The T cell receptor beta chain under discussion was sequenced for a study of OX40 agonist ivuxolimab in advanced cancers. Across the whole study: A history of anti-PD-1, anti-PD-L1 or anti-CTLA-4 therapy was acceptable, and around 36% had some.

This clone was recorded a few times. Its antigen is unidentified. Germline lookup yields CDR1 LNHDA and CDR2 SQIVND (reference sequence). V dropped 3 bases and J dropped 3; count of bases not matched to a gene: 3. This CDR3 spans 14 amino acids. Overall study findings and caveats: Part of the nonresponder group also had normalized T-cell clonal expansion that was low. Among the lowest peripheral clonal expansion occurred in 0.1-3.0 mg/kg partial responders. Averaging showed that CD8+ T cells had more expanded clones than CD4+ did.

The data were produced by immunoSEQ multiplex PCR, yet TCRdb's version contains in-frame clones alone and is incomplete. The table has tens of thousands of clones, just over 90% seen once. The sequence derives from an adult with an advanced solid tumor such as melanoma, head and neck, liver or kidney cancer. The rearrangement uses TRBV19 and TRBJ1-1, with 8 bases identical to TRBD1. Material: CD4+ or CD8+ T cells sorted from blood, obtained in a trial of the OX40 agonist ivuxolimab. CDR3 DNA sequence: TGTGCCAGTAGTATCACAGGGGGTGACACTGAAGCTTTCTTT. Protein sequence: CASSITGGDTEAFF.